The 9 T cell receptor delta chains reported below all come from one sample, sequenced in a study of Vδ1+ human thymocytes. Regarding the study as a whole: Thymic TRG and TRD repertoires appeared highly polyclonal.

Their antigen targets remain unknown. Sequences come from RNA converted to cDNA by reverse transcription. The CDR3 regions were amplified by multiplex PCR from V-gene primers to a constant-region primer. TCRdb redid the clone calls on the multiplex PCR reads with CATT. The table includes around 56,000 delta-chain clones, more than 12% detected once. Sequencing input: Vdelta1+ gamma-delta thymocytes from the thymus. Subset indicated: FACS-sorted CD3+ TCRalphabeta- TCRVdelta1+ TCRVdelta2- thymocytes. These receptors were taken from a girl less than two years old who had congenital heart surgery.

Comment on this clone: A clone one base away is much larger, so this may be a read error. The gene calls are TRDV2 and TRDJ1, with 9 positions matching TRDD3. The CDR3 totals 18 residues. V was pared by 0 bases and J by 0 bases, with 10 bases of the junction left unmatched. From germline, CDR1 is GEAIGNYY and CDR2 EKD. The chain's CDR3 is CACDTELGDRGYTDKLIF. The CDR3, as DNA: TGTGCCTGTGACACCGAATTGGGGGATAGGGGATACACCGATAAACTCATCTTT.

This clone has more than one count but fewer than ten. The chain couples TRDV1 to TRDJ1, with 10 bases lining up with TRDD3. The CDR3 totals 20 residues. With 3 bases clipped from V and 3 bases from J, the junction kept 19 bases outside the gene matches. Germline loops: CDR1 TSWWSYY, CDR2 QGS. CDR3 residues: CALGDAFLRGIRRVPDKLIF. In DNA form, the CDR3 reads TGTGCTCTTGGGGATGCTTTCCTACGGGGGATACGGAGGGTACCCGATAAACTCATCTTT.

This clone showed up just a few times. V is TRDV1 and J is TRDJ1; 9 bases align to TRDD3. CDR1 is TSWWSYY, CDR2 QGS, per germline. The CDR3 totals 21 residues. J was trimmed by 0 bases and V by 1 base; bases with no gene match: 18. The CDR3 protein is CALGEHPSAEGDTSYTDKLIF. CDR3 sequence (DNA): TGTGCTCTTGGGGAACATCCCTCAGCGGAGGGGGATACATCTTACACCGATAAACTCATCTTT.

This clone was seen a few times. The rearrangement uses TRDV1 and TRDJ1, with D maybe TRDD3 (9 bases). V was cut by 3 bases and J by 0 bases, with 26 bases left in between. The CDR3 runs to 20 residues. Germline values: CDR1 TSWWSYY, CDR2 QGS. CDR3 loop: CALGDGLPILGDLYTDKLIF. The CDR3 region has the DNA TGTGCTCTTGGGGATGGCCTTCCTATACTGGGGGACTTATACACCGATAAACTCATCTTT.

This clone has just a few counts. The chain links TRDV1 to TRDJ1, with D unclear. V lost 1 base and J lost 2, with 11 bases in between. Germline loops: CDR1 TSWWSYY, CDR2 QGS. The CDR3 consists of 15 residues. The CDR3 sequence: CALGERGGKTDKLIF. The CDR3, as DNA: TGTGCTCTTGGGGAACGGGGTGGGAAGACCGATAAACTCATCTTT.

Comment on this clone: Sequence at one end of the junction differs from germline and may be a read error. This rearrangement joins TRDV1 to TRDJ1, with D perhaps TRDD3 (5 bases). CDR1 and CDR2 from the germline V gene are TSWWSYY and QGS. The CDR3 loop spans 22 amino acids. The CDR3 region is CALGKLSTVTPSRVKKGRKLIF. The DNA for the CDR3 is TGTGCTCTTGGGAAACTTTCCACCGTTACTCCCTCGAGGGTCAAGAAGGGGAGAAAACTCATCTTT.

Regarding this clone: A read error may explain this, as a much larger clone is one base away. The genes are TRDV2 and TRDJ1, with 8 bases lining up with TRDD3. This CDR3 spans 17 amino acids. Germline V gives CDR1 GEAIGNYY, CDR2 EKD. The CDR3 region is CACDTVVGDYDTDELIF. CDR3 DNA sequence: TGTGCCTGTGACACCGTGGTGGGGGATTACGACACCGATGAACTCATCTTT.

This clone was seen repeatedly, ten times or more. The sample holds other DNA sequences that translate to the same CDR3. This sequence joins TRAV29/DV5 and TRDJ1; 7 bases map to TRDD3. J gave up 12 bases and V 0 bases, and 14 bases lay outside the gene matches. Germline lookup yields CDR1 NSMFDY and CDR2 ISSIKDK. The CDR3 runs 14 residues. CDR3 protein: CAASGNYEGGFFIF. For the CDR3, the DNA is TGTGCAGCAAGCGGAAACTACGAGGGGGGATTCTTCATCTTT. Full variable domain (remainder filled in from reference TRAV29/DV5 and TRDJ1): DQQVKQNSPSLSVQEGRISILNCDYTNSMFDYFLWYKKYPAEGPTFLISISSIKDKNEDGRFTVFLNKSAKHLSLHIVPSQPGDSAVYFCAASGNYEGGFFIFGKGTRVTVEP.

This clone occurred a few times. The chain recombines TRDV1 with TRDJ1, with D possibly matching TRDD2 (6 bases). The V gene's germline CDR1 is TSWWSYY and CDR2 QGS. V shed 3 bases and J shed 0 bases, with 17 bases lying between them. There are 17 residues in the CDR3. For the CDR3, the DNA is TGTGCTCTTGGGGACCTTCCCCTCTCCTTGTACACCGATAAACTCATCTTT. Residues: CALGDLPLSLYTDKLIF.